This TCR beta chain was captured in a study of T cells in localized non-small cell lung cancer. Findings of the study overall: Clonality peaked in uninvolved adjacent lung rather than tumor. Because only a single region of the tumor was sequenced, heterogeneity remains possible.

Here immunoSEQ multiplex PCR was the method, and the copy in TCRdb shows in-frame clones only, minus some. The sample gives 30,000 to 40,000 clones, more than 80% of which show up once; under 7% is in the top ten. Worth noting for this clone: Its antigen remains unknown.

This CDR3 region has 15 residues. V trimming: 5 bases; J trimming: 5 bases; junction bases outside the gene matches: 9. Germline assignment: CDR1 SGHAT and CDR2 FQNNGV. The chain carries TRBV11-2 and TRBJ1-1; 9 positions agree with TRBD1. This TCR derives from a male donor aged 60 or over with stage II lung adenocarcinoma. This specimen consisted of peripheral blood mononuclear cells, obtained before any cancer treatment. CDR3 nucleotide sequence: TGTGCCAGCAGCCTTCGGACAGGGGTGGGGACTGAAGCTTTCTTT. Protein sequence: CASSLRTGVGTEAFF.